This T cell receptor beta chain appears in the sequencing data of a study of blood T cell repertoires in COVID-19 (TCRdb year 2020). Turning to the overall study: Samples covering the acute and convalescent phases of COVID-19 were provided by collaborators in the United States, Italy and Spain. The prospective study material was composed of cDNA or gDNA derived from T cells, B-cell-depleted T cells, or PBMCs. Subjects who had been exposed to COVID-19, were actively infected with it, or had recovered from it provided the deeply sampled blood TCRbeta repertoires that made up the dataset. A freely available public database, intended as a resource for researchers studying the immune response to SARS-CoV-2, is where the repertoires were released. Samples came from the ongoing ImmuneRACE study (first 160 participants) plus 1,254 subjects from 6 global collaborators. The sample metadata nearly always contained a de-identified subject ID, COVID-19 status, age in years and sex. Where available, HLA class I and class II types were taken from metadata supplied by the sample provider and were not determined by assay-based typing.

Results and caveats for the whole study, not just this receptor: How much clinical and demographic metadata was included differed by source and by participant, and the metadata was provided uncurated.

To note about this clone: The antigen it recognizes is unknown. Per-base quality was not reported, and no clone a single base away is much larger than it.

Taken from cysteine to phenylalanine, the CDR3 has 15 residues. CDR3 DNA only is kept here, 45 bases in frame from base 1. CDR1 and CDR2 are drawn from the germline V gene (reference sequence): SEHNR, FQNEAQ. At the junction V is shortened by 3 bases and J by 5 bases; bases outside the gene matches: 5. In Seattle, one collaborating source enrolled patients while the infection was active and tracked those patients longitudinally over the course of disease. Each collaborating institution followed its own protocols to collect whole blood in K2EDTA tubes. Collaborator samples were shipped for TCRbeta analysis as frozen whole blood, isolated PBMCs, or DNA extracted from either sample type. TCRbeta CDR3 regions were amplified from genomic DNA using the immunoSEQ Assay, a bias-controlled multiplex PCR. The source study handled its data this way. Within the assay, amplification of reference gene primers was used to estimate how many nucleated cells each sample contained. To quantify the absolute abundance of each unique TCRbeta CDR3 rearrangement, sequence reads were collapsed and filtered. For each sample, productive Simpson clonality was calculated as the square root of Simpson's diversity index across productive rearrangements. TCRdb re-hosts the immuneACCESS table, in-frame sequences only. Its copies lack some clones; in the studies checked, an unresolved V gene accounts for under half of them, and the cause for the rest is not known. The V and J calls and clone size come from that table; D and trimming were worked out from the DNA. Across this sample there are roughly 500,000 clones, with roughly nine tenths seen only once. Jointly, the top ten make up 0.8% to 0.9% of the sample.

The receptor's source is a man between 18 and 29 years old with COVID-19, enrolled during active disease. Material: peripheral blood. Here the chain combines TRBV7-9 and TRBJ2-2; the junction holds 8 bases that match TRBD2. The DNA sequence follows: TGTGCCAGCAGCTTTAGCGGGAAGGGTACCGGGGAGCTGTTTTTT. Translated, it reads CASSFSGKGTGELFF. Beyond the CDR3, the reference TRBV7-9 and TRBJ2-2 genes provide the residues; the full variable domain reads: DTGVSQNPRHKITKRGQNVTFRCDPISEHNRLYWYRQTLGQGPEFLTYFQNEAQLEKSRLLSDRFSAERPKGSFSTLEIQRTEQGDSAMYLCASSFSGKGTGELFFGEGSRLTVL.